This section outlines one T cell receptor beta chain sequence together with its context. Its target is unknown. The source of the sample is a study of CD8 T cells in ankylosing spondylitis. General observations from the study: Disease-linked clones bore a CD8+ phenotype, appearing relatively rarely in peripheral blood. Roughly eight highly homologous variants formed a TCR beta motif that appeared characteristic of ankylosing spondylitis blood. Reports say disease-linked clones showed up significantly more in matched ankylosing spondylitis synovial fluid.

TCR beta libraries were made by quantitative 5'-RACE with molecular barcodes. MiXCR, run by TCRdb on the 5' RACE reads, gives a single entry per CDR3 protein. The repertoire holds 250,000 to 300,000 distinct CDR3 sequences, about 20% seen once, with 7.5% to 9% in the top ten. V lost 4 bases, J lost 4 bases, and 6 bases stayed unmatched. This CDR3 is built from 15 residues. Germline-derived CDR1 and CDR2 are MNHNS and SASEGT. The sequence derives from a male donor with ankylosing spondylitis or in good health (not recorded which). Sequencing was performed on blood, either unsorted or a sorted T cell fraction (not recorded which). The chain joins TRBV6-1 to TRBJ1-2, with 10 bases identical to TRBD1. The CDR3 loop is CASSAGTGAGYGYTF. CDR3 coding DNA: TGTGCCAGCAGTGCCGGGACAGGGGCTGGCTATGGCTACACCTTC.